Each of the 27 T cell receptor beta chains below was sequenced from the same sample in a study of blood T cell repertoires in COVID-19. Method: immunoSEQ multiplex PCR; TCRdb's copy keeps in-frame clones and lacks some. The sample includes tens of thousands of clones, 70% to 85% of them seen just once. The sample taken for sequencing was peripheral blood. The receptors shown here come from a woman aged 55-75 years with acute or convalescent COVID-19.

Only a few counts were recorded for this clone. CDR3 loop: CASSQNQQPYGYTF. The CDR3 DNA follows: TGCGCCAGCAGCCAAAATCAACAGCCCTATGGCTACACCTTC. The chain has TRBV4-1 and TRBJ1-2; D ambiguous. The germline V and J ends were trimmed by 2 bases and 4 bases, with 11 bases remaining between them. Germline loops: CDR1 MGHRA, CDR2 YSYEKL. The CDR3 has 14 residues.

CDR3 amino acids: CSASWGQGAKPLHF. In nucleotides, the CDR3 is TGCAGTGCTAGTTGGGGACAGGGGGCCAAACCCCTCCACTTT. J is TRBJ1-6 and V is TRBV20-1, with TRBD1 matching over 12 bases. This CDR3 comprises 14 residues. Germline V gene data show CDR1 as DFQATT and CDR2 as SNEGSKA (reference sequence). V dropped 3 bases and J dropped 12; count of bases not matched to a gene: 6.

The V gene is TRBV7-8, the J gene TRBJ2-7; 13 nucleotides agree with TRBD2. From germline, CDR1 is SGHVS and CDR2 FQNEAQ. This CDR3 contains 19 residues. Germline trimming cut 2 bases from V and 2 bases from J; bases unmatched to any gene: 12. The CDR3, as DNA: TGTGCCAGCAGCTTAAAGTCGACTAGCGGGAGGAGTAATGCCTACGAGCAGTACTTC. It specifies CASSLKSTSGRSNAYEQYF.

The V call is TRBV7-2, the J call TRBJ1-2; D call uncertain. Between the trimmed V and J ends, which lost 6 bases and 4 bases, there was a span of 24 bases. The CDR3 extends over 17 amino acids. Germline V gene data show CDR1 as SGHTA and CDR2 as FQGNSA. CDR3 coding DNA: TGTGCCAGCAGTCAACCGCCCGAGAGGCGTATCACCTATGGCTACACCTTC. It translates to CASSQPPERRITYGYTF.

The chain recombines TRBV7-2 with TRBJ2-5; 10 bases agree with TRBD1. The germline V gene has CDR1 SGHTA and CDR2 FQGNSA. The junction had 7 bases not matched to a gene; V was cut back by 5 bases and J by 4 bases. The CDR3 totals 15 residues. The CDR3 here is CASSLGTGVLETQYF. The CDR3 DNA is TGTGCCAGCAGCCTCGGGACAGGGGTATTAGAGACCCAGTACTTC.

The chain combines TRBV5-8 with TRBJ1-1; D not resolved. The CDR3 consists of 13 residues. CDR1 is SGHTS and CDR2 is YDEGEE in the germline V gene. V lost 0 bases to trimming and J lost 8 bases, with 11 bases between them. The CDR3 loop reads CASSLAYIGEAFF. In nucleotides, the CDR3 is TGTGCCAGCAGCTTGGCGTACATCGGGGAAGCTTTCTTT.

CDR3 region: CATTPRSDQPQHF. CDR3 nucleotide sequence: TGTGCCACCACTCCTCGTAGTGATCAGCCCCAGCATTTT. The rearrangement joins TRBV10-3 to TRBJ1-5; D remains ambiguous. This CDR3 is built from 13 residues. V was clipped by 10 bases and J by 5 bases, with 15 bases between them. The germline V gene encodes CDR1 ENHRY and CDR2 SYGVKD.

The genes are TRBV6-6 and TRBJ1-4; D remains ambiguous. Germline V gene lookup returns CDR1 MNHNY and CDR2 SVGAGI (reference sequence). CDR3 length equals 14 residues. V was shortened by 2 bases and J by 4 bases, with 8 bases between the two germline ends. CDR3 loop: CASSYAEGNEKLFF. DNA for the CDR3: TGTGCCAGCAGTTACGCAGAGGGTAATGAAAAACTGTTTTTT.

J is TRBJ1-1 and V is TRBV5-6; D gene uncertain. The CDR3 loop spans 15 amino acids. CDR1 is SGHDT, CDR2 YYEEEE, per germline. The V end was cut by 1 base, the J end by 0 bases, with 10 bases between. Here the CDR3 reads CASSLFSVMNTEAFF. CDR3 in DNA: TGTGCCAGCAGCTTGTTCTCAGTTATGAACACTGAAGCTTTCTTT. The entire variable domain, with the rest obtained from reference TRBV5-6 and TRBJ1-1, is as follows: DAGVTQSPTHLIKTRGQQVTLRCSPKSGHDTVSWYQQALGQGPQFIFQYYEEEERQRGNFPDRFSGHQFPNYSSELNVNALLLGDSALYLCASSLFSVMNTEAFFGQGTRLTVV.

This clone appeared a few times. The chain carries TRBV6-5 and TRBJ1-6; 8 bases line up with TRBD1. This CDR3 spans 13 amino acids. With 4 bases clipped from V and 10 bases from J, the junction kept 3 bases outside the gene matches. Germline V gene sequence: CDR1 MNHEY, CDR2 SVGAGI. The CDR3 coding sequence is TGTGCCAGCAGTTCAGGGGGCAGATCACCCCTCCACTTT. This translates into CASSSGGRSPLHF.

CDR3 in amino acids: CASGHSSNQPQHF. The CDR3 region has the DNA TGTGCCAGCGGCCACAGTAGCAATCAGCCCCAGCATTTT. This chain links TRBV6-5 with TRBJ1-5; D uncertain. Germline V lookup: CDR1 MNHEY, CDR2 SVGAGI. V was trimmed by 8 bases and J by 0 bases, leaving 8 bases between them. CDR3 size: 13 residues.

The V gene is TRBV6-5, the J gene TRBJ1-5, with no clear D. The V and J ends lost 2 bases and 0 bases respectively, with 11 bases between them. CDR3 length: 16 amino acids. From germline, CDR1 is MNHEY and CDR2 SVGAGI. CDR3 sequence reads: CASSYRPPGSNQPQHF. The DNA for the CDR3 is TGTGCCAGCAGTTACCGGCCCCCGGGTAGCAATCAGCCCCAGCATTTT.

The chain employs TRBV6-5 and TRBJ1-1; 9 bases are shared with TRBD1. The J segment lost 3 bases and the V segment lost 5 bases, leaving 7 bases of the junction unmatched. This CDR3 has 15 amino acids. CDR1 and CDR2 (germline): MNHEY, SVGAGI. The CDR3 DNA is TGTGCCAGCAGTCCCCGGGACAGGGACTACACTGAAGCTTTCTTT. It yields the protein CASSPRDRDYTEAFF.

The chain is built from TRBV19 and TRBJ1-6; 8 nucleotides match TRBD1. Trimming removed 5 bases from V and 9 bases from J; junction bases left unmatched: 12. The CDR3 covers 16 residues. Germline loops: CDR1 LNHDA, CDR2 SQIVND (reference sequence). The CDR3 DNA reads TGTGCCAGTAGTCCCATTTGGACAGGGAGAAGTTCACCCCTCCACTTT. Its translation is CASSPIWTGRSSPLHF.

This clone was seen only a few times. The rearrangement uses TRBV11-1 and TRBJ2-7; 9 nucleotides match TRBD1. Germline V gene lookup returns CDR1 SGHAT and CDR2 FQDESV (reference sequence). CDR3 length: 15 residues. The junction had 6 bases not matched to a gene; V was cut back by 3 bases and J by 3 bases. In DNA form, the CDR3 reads TGTGCCAGCAGCTTGGGACAGGGCGAAGTCTACGAGCAGTACTTC. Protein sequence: CASSLGQGEVYEQYF.

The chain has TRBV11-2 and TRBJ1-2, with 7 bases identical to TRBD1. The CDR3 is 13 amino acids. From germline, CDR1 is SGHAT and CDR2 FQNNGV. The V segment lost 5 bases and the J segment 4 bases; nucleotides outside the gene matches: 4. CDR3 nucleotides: TGTGCCAGCAGCGCGGGACAGACCTATGGCTACACCTTC. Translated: CASSAGQTYGYTF.

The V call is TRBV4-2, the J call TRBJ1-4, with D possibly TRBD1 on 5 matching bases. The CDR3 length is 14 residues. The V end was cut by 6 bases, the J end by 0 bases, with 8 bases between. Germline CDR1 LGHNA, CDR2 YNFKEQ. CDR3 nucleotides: TGTGCCAGCAGGCCAGGGTCAACTAATGAAAAACTGTTTTTT. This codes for CASRPGSTNEKLFF.

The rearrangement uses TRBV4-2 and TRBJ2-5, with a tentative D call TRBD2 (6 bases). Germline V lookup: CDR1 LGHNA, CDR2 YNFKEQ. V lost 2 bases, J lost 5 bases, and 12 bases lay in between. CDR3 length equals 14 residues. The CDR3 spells CASSQPSEDETQYF. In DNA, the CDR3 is TGTGCCAGCAGCCAACCTAGCGAGGATGAGACCCAGTACTTC.

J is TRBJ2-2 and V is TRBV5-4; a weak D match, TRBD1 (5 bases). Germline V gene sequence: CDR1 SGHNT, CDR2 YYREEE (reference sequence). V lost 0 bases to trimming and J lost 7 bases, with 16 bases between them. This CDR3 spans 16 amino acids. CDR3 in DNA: TGTGCCAGCAGCTTGGCCGGCTCTAAAGGGGTCGGGGAGCTGTTTTTT. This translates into CASSLAGSKGVGELFF.

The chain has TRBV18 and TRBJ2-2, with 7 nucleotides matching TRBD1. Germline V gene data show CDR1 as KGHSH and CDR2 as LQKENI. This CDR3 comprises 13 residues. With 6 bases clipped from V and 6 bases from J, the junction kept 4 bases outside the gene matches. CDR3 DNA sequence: TGTGCCAGCTCCACAGGGGCTTCCGGGGAGCTGTTTTTT. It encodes CASSTGASGELFF.

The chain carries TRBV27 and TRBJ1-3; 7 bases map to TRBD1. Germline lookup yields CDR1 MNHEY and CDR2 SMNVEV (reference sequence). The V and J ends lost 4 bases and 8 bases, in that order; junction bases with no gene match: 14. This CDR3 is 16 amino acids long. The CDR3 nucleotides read TGTGCCAGCAGTTACAGGGGCCCCCGGAACGGTTACACCATATATTTT. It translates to CASSYRGPRNGYTIYF.

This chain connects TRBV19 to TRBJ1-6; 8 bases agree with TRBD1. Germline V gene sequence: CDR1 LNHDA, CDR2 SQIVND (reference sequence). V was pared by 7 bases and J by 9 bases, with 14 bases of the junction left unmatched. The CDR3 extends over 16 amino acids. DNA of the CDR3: TGTGCCAGTACCCAGAAACCCGGGACAGGAGTTTCACCCCTCCACTTT. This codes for CASTQKPGTGVSPLHF.

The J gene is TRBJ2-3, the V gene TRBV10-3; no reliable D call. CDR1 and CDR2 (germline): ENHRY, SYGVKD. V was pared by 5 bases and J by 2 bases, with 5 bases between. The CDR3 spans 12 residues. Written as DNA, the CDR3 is TGTGCCATCAGTCAGGTCACAGATACGCAGTATTTT. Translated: CAISQVTDTQYF.

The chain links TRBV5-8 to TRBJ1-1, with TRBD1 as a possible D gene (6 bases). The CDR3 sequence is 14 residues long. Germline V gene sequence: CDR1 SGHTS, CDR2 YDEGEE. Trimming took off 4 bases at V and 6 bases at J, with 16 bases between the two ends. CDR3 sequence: CASSLQGGSSEAFF. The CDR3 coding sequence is TGTGCCAGCAGCCTACAGGGAGGGAGTTCTGAAGCTTTCTTT.

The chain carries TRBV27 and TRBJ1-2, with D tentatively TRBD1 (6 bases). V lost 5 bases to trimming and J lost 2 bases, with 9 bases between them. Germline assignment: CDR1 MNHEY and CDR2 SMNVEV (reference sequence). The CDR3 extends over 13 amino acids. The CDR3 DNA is TGTGCCAGCAGTCTCACAGGGAACTATGGCTACACCTTC. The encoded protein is CASSLTGNYGYTF.

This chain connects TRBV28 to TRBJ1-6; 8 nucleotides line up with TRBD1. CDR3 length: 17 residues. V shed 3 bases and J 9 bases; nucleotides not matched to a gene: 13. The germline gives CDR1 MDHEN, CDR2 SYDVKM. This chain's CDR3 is CASSFSTGAFFGSPLHF. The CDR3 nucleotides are TGTGCCAGCAGTTTTTCGACAGGGGCTTTTTTCGGTTCACCCCTCCACTTT.

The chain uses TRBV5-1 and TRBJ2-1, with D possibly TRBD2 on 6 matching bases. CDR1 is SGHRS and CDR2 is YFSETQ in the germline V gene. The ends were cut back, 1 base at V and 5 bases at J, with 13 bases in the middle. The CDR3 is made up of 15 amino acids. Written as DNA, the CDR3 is TGCGCCAGCAGCTTGTCGGGAGCCGGCCACAATGAGCAGTTCTTC. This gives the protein CASSLSGAGHNEQFF. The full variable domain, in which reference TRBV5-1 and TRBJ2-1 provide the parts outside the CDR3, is KAGVTQTPRYLIKTRGQQVTLSCSPISGHRSVSWYQQTPGQGLQFLFEYFSETQRNKGNFPGRFSGRQFSNSRSEMNVSTLELGDSALYLCASSLSGAGHNEQFFGPGTRLTVL.